These 22 T cell receptor beta chains came from one sample sequenced in a study of T cell repertoires in cytomegalovirus infection. TCRdb re-called the reads with MiXCR, one entry per CDR3 protein. The profile shows around 530,000 distinct CDR3 sequences, about 15% of them singletons. Sample: CD8+ T cells from PBMCs. Every receptor here comes from a human donor in good health (CMV status not recorded). Some clones in this sample may be carry-over from other donors' samples.

This clonotype has ten or more counts. The chain links TRBV10-3 to TRBJ2-7; 10 bases map to TRBD2. Germline V CDR1 and CDR2: ENHRY, SYGVKD. CDR3 length: 15 residues. Trimming cost V 7 bases and J 5 bases; bases outside gene matches: 11. CDR3 nucleotide sequence: TGTGCCATCAAAGGGGCTAGCGGGAGTCCCCACGAGCAGTACTTC. This gives the protein CAIKGASGSPHEQYF.

This clonotype came up a few times. The rearrangement joins TRBV20-1 to TRBJ2-1; D uncertain. Germline V gene lookup returns CDR1 DFQATT and CDR2 SNEGSKA (reference sequence). Between the trimmed V and J ends, which lost 0 bases and 5 bases, there was a span of 14 bases. The CDR3 is 15 amino acids. The CDR3 here is CSARDLGYPDNEQFF. CDR3 in DNA: TGCAGTGCTAGAGATTTGGGCTACCCCGACAATGAGCAGTTCTTC.

As to this clonotype: Sequence at one end of the junction differs from germline and may be a read error. The chain is built from TRBV27 and TRBJ2-7, with 7 bases aligning to TRBD1. Germline CDR1 reads MNHEY; CDR2 reads SMNVEV (reference sequence). CDR3 size: 14 residues. In nucleotides, the CDR3 is TGTGCCAGCAGTTCCGGGACAGATACCTACGAGCTGTACTTC. Encoded protein: CASSSGTDTYELYF.

This clonotype was recorded at least ten times. This sequence joins TRBV12-3 or TRBV12-4 and TRBJ2-1; 10 bases line up with TRBD1. Trimming took 5 bases from V and 7 from J; bases not matched to a gene: 5. The CDR3 loop spans 14 amino acids. As DNA, the CDR3 is TGTGCCAGCAGTGCGACAGGGGGCATTAATGAGCAGTTCTTC. It encodes CASSATGGINEQFF.

The chain is built from TRBV5-1 and TRBJ2-1; no definite D call. The germline CDR1 and CDR2 sequences are SGHRS and YFSETQ. The CDR3 has 11 residues. V lost 7 bases and J 7 bases, leaving 9 bases between the germline ends. The CDR3 spells CASELGNEQFF. The CDR3 DNA reads as TGCGCCAGCGAGCTAGGGAATGAGCAGTTCTTC.

This clonotype came up many times. The chain uses TRBV7-8 and TRBJ2-4; D gene ambiguous. CDR1 is SGHVS, CDR2 FQNEAQ, per germline. V lost 5 bases, J lost 0 bases, and 11 bases lay in between. This CDR3 has 15 residues. CDR3 region: CASSPAALAKNIQYF. For the CDR3, the DNA is TGTGCCAGCAGCCCAGCAGCGTTAGCCAAAAACATTCAGTACTTC.

This clonotype has a count of ten or more. The rearrangement uses TRBV7-3 and TRBJ2-1, with a tentative D call TRBD2 (6 bases). The CDR3 loop spans 16 amino acids. Germline lookup yields CDR1 SGHTA and CDR2 FQGTGA. Between the trimmed V and J ends, which lost 2 bases and 2 bases, there was a span of 13 bases. The CDR3: CASSLQLAPPYNEQFF. The DNA for the CDR3 is TGTGCCAGCAGCTTACAACTAGCCCCTCCCTACAATGAGCAGTTCTTC.

The chain is built from TRBV4-1 and TRBJ2-1, with a tentative D call TRBD2 (7 bases). The germline gives CDR1 MGHRA, CDR2 YSYEKL. This CDR3 is built from 17 residues. The ends were cut back, 0 bases at V and 7 bases at J, with 19 bases in the middle. The CDR3 sequence: CASSQDLGGAWMNEQFF. CDR3 in DNA: TGCGCCAGCAGCCAAGACTTGGGGGGGGCCTGGATGAATGAGCAGTTCTTC.

This clonotype was seen at least ten times. The J gene is TRBJ2-3, the V gene TRBV4-2, with TRBD2 matching 8 bases. Losses at the gene ends were 1 base for V and 5 bases for J; bases not matched to a gene: 8. The V gene's germline CDR1 is LGHNA and CDR2 YNFKEQ. CDR3 length: 16 amino acids. CDR3 protein: CASSQADSGVVDTQYF. For the CDR3, the DNA is TGTGCCAGCAGCCAAGCCGATAGCGGGGTAGTAGATACGCAGTATTTT.

This clonotype turned up a few times. The gene calls are TRBV2 and TRBJ2-3, with D hard to call. Germline CDR1 and CDR2: SNHLY and FYNNEI. The germline V and J ends were trimmed by 7 bases and 2 bases, with 10 bases remaining between them. This CDR3 has 13 residues. In DNA form, the CDR3 reads TGTGCCAGCACAGAACTTTACACAGATACGCAGTATTTT. Protein: CASTELYTDTQYF. Full variable domain (outside the CDR3, taken from reference TRBV2 and TRBJ2-3): EPEVTQTPSHQVTQMGQEVILRCVPISNHLYFYWYRQILGQKVEFLVSFYNNEISEKSEIFDDQFSVERPDGSNFTLKIRSTKLEDSAMYFCASTELYTDTQYFGPGTRLTVL.

This clonotype was seen more than once but under ten times. The V call is TRBV2, the J call TRBJ1-6; D gene ambiguous. The CDR3 extends over 11 amino acids. Germline loops: CDR1 SNHLY, CDR2 FYNNEI. Trimming shortened V by 1 base and J by 9 bases, and 1 base separated the two germline ends. The CDR3 here is CASSEGSPLHF. CDR3 in DNA: TGTGCCAGCAGTGAAGGTTCACCCCTCCACTTT.

In this sample, this clonotype turned up many times. This chain links TRBV27 with TRBJ1-1, with 7 positions matching TRBD1. V dropped 3 bases and J dropped 3; count of bases not matched to a gene: 7. The CDR3 is made up of 15 amino acids. In germline, CDR1 is MNHEY, CDR2 SMNVEV (reference sequence). CDR3: CASSFRQGGDTEAFF. The CDR3 nucleotides read TGTGCCAGCAGTTTTCGACAGGGAGGGGACACTGAAGCTTTCTTT.

The gene calls are TRBV5-4 and TRBJ2-7; 11 bases are shared with TRBD2. J lost 4 bases, V lost 2 bases, and 8 bases had no gene match. The CDR3 has 16 amino acids. Per the germline V gene, CDR1 is SGHNT and CDR2 is YYREEE (reference sequence). CDR3 nucleotides: TGTGCCAGCAGCTTCCAACTAGCGGGAGCCGGGTACGAGCAGTACTTC. The encoded protein is CASSFQLAGAGYEQYF.

This clonotype was counted only a few times. The chain uses TRBV14 and TRBJ2-3; D is possibly TRBD2 (6 bases). The CDR3 loop spans 14 amino acids. Germline V gene lookup returns CDR1 SGHDN and CDR2 FVKESK. V dropped 4 bases and J dropped 2 bases, with 10 bases sitting between them. The CDR3 coding sequence is TGTGCCAGCAGCCCGGGACTTTACACAGATACGCAGTATTTT. It specifies CASSPGLYTDTQYF.

The gene calls are TRBV9 and TRBJ2-1; a weak D match, TRBD1 (6 bases). CDR3 length equals 15 residues. Per the germline V gene, CDR1 is SGDLS and CDR2 is YYNGEE. The germline V and J ends were trimmed by 0 bases and 5 bases, with 12 bases remaining between them. CDR3 amino acids: CASSVDAGENNEQFF. In DNA form, the CDR3 reads TGTGCCAGCAGCGTAGATGCAGGGGAAAACAATGAGCAGTTCTTC.

This clonotype was seen a few times. The V call is TRBV6-5, the J call TRBJ1-1; 10 nucleotides line up with TRBD1. CDR3 length: 19 residues. Germline assignment: CDR1 MNHEY and CDR2 SVGAGI. V dropped 4 bases and J dropped 1; count of bases not matched to a gene: 15. CDR3 sequence: CASSFTTGTGEPQNTEAFF. DNA of the CDR3: TGTGCCAGCAGTTTCACAACTGGGACAGGGGAGCCGCAGAACACTGAAGCTTTCTTT.

About this clonotype itself: The junction departs from germline at one end; a sequencing error may be responsible. The J gene is TRBJ2-7, the V gene TRBV7-4; TRBD1 agrees at 10 bases. Looked up from germline, CDR1 is SGHVT and CDR2 is SQSDAQ. The CDR3 covers 15 residues. Here the CDR3 reads CVSSSDRGLTYEQYF. The CDR3 DNA follows: TGTGTCAGCAGCTCAGACAGGGGGCTCACCTACGAGCAGTACTTC.

This clonotype was seen many times. The V gene is TRBV7-9, the J gene TRBJ2-4, with 8 bases aligning to TRBD1. Trimming at V came to 5 bases and at J to 1 base, leaving 7 bases not matched to a gene. Germline V gene data show CDR1 as SEHNR and CDR2 as FQNEAQ (reference sequence). This CDR3 contains 16 residues. Here the CDR3 DNA reads TGTGCCAGCAGCCCCGTCAGGGGGCCCGCCAAAAACATTCAGTACTTC. It yields the protein CASSPVRGPAKNIQYF.

The sample holds many counts of this clonotype. This chain uses TRBV7-9 with TRBJ2-3; the D gene is possibly TRBD2 (6 bases). CDR3 size: 17 residues. Germline V gene lookup returns CDR1 SEHNR and CDR2 FQNEAQ (reference sequence). The ends were cut back, 0 bases at V and 3 bases at J, with 16 bases in the middle. The CDR3 DNA follows: TGTGCCAGCAGCTTAGCGCTTATGGCTAGCGAAACAGATACGCAGTATTTT. Amino acids: CASSLALMASETDTQYF.

This clonotype came up many times. The chain employs TRBV27 and TRBJ2-1; D uncertain. The CDR3 extends over 16 amino acids. Germline V gene sequence: CDR1 MNHEY, CDR2 SMNVEV (reference sequence). The V end lost 6 bases, the J end lost 0 bases, and 15 bases lay between the germline ends. The CDR3 DNA sequence: TGTGCCAGCAGCACAGACATAGTTAGCTCCTACAATGAGCAGTTCTTC. This codes for CASSTDIVSSYNEQFF.

This clonotype was recorded a few times. The chain uses TRBV3-1 and TRBJ2-7, with 9 bases identical to TRBD2. The CDR3 is 16 amino acids. Germline V gene data show CDR1 as LGHDT and CDR2 as YNNKEL (reference sequence). V dropped 1 base and J dropped 8; count of bases not matched to a gene: 12. In DNA, the CDR3 is TGTGCCAGCAGCCAAGGGGAGCGGGAGGACTACCGGAAGCAGTACTTC. Its translation: CASSQGEREDYRKQYF.

Details on this clonotype: No conserved phenylalanine or tryptophan is present at the end of the CDR3, so a read error is the likely explanation. As DNA, the CDR3 is TGTGCCAGCAGTTACTCGGTGGAGCAGTACTTA. Protein: CASSYSVEQYL. V and J are TRBV6-6 and TRBJ2-7; D gene ambiguous. This CDR3 region has 11 residues. V gave up 0 bases and J gave up 7 bases, with 4 bases separating them. CDR1 is MNHNY, CDR2 SVGAGI, per germline (reference sequence).